A single sample is the source of the 19 T cell receptor beta chains below, sequenced in a study of shared clonotypes between healthy human individuals. Clones were read by immunoSEQ multiplex PCR, and TCRdb kept only the in-frame ones, dropping some. This repertoire shows over a million clones, roughly 96% found once; its top ten account for roughly 1.1%. The sample consisted of naive CD4+ T cells sorted from blood. Indicated subset: CD45RA+ positively selected. Every receptor here comes from a man aged 25-45 years in good health.

The chain uses TRBV11-2 and TRBJ2-3; D not resolved. The V and J ends lost 5 bases and 0 bases respectively, with 9 bases between them. The V gene's germline CDR1 is SGHAT and CDR2 FQNNGV. CDR3 length: 14 residues. The CDR3 is CASSPITSTDTQYF. The CDR3 DNA sequence: TGTGCCAGCAGCCCCATCACTAGCACAGATACGCAGTATTTT.

The chain has TRBV6-1 and TRBJ2-6; TRBD2 matches at 7 bases. Germline values: CDR1 MNHNS, CDR2 SASEGT. The CDR3 totals 17 residues. Trimming at V came to 2 bases and at J to 0 bases, leaving 4 bases not matched to a gene. CDR3 residues: CASSERPSGSGANVLTF. The CDR3 bases are TGTGCCAGCAGTGAACGCCCTAGCGGCTCTGGGGCCAACGTCCTGACTTTC.

The sample holds one count of this clone. V is TRBV5-4 and J is TRBJ2-7; 12 positions match TRBD2. V was clipped by 4 bases and J by 6 bases; unmatched bases: 8. The CDR3 runs to 15 residues. In germline, CDR1 is SGHNT, CDR2 YYREEE (reference sequence). The CDR3 sequence: CASSRRLAGEGEQYF. The CDR3 DNA sequence: TGTGCCAGCAGCCGCCGACTAGCGGGAGAGGGCGAGCAGTACTTC. The full variable domain, rest sourced from reference TRBV5-4 and TRBJ2-7, is ETGVTQSPTHLIKTRGQQVTLRCSSQSGHNTVSWYQQALGQGPQFIFQYYREEENGRGNFPPRFSGLQFPNYSSELNVNALELDDSALYLCASSRRLAGEGEQYFGPGTRLTVT.

The count of this clone is one. The gene calls are TRBV6-1 and TRBJ2-7; 8 bases are a match to TRBD1. The CDR3 loop spans 15 amino acids. Germline values: CDR1 MNHNS, CDR2 SASEGT. J was trimmed by 7 bases and V by 6 bases; bases with no gene match: 14. CDR3 sequence: CASSRVGQGAGEQYF. CDR3 bases: TGTGCCAGCAGCCGTGTCGGGCAGGGGGCCGGGGAGCAGTACTTC.

The chain is built from TRBV7-9 and TRBJ2-3; 12 bases align to TRBD2. The CDR3 sequence is 17 residues long. CDR1 is SEHNR, CDR2 FQNEAQ, per germline (reference sequence). The J segment lost 3 bases and the V segment lost 5 bases, leaving 9 bases of the junction unmatched. This CDR3 is CASSRFRLAGVTDTQYF. The CDR3 nucleotides read TGTGCCAGCAGCCGTTTTCGACTAGCGGGAGTGACAGATACGCAGTATTTT.

This chain joins TRBV9 and TRBJ1-2; TRBD1 agrees at 10 bases. Unmatched junction bases numbered 2, after V lost 0 bases and J lost 3 bases. In germline, CDR1 is SGDLS, CDR2 YYNGEE. CDR3 length: 15 residues. The CDR3 loop reads CASSVGDRGYYGYTF. CDR3 nucleotide sequence: TGTGCCAGCAGCGTAGGGGACAGGGGTTACTATGGCTACACCTTC.

The gene calls are TRBV18 and TRBJ2-7; a weak D match, TRBD1 (6 bases). CDR1 and CDR2 (germline): KGHSH, LQKENI. The CDR3 is made up of 15 amino acids. Trimming stripped 0 bases from V and 0 bases from J, with 9 bases between. The CDR3 is CASSPPQGSSYEQYF. In DNA form, the CDR3 reads TGTGCCAGCTCACCACCGCAGGGGAGCTCCTACGAGCAGTACTTC.

The rearrangement links TRBV11-2 to TRBJ2-1, with 7 bases matching TRBD1. Germline trimming cut 5 bases from V and 5 bases from J; bases unmatched to any gene: 15. This CDR3 region has 17 residues. CDR1 is SGHAT and CDR2 is FQNNGV in the germline V gene. CDR3 sequence: CASSPRSVQGPDNEQFF. In DNA form, the CDR3 reads TGTGCCAGCAGCCCCCGCAGCGTACAGGGGCCTGACAATGAGCAGTTCTTC.

Note on this clone: This CDR3 is also generated by other DNA sequences in the sample. The rearrangement links TRBV5-1 to TRBJ2-5, with D unresolved. The CDR3 runs to 13 residues. Germline lookup yields CDR1 SGHRS and CDR2 YFSETQ. The ends were cut back, 1 base at V and 2 bases at J, with 6 bases in the middle. CDR3 protein: CASSLQGQETQYF. CDR3 nucleotides: TGCGCCAGCAGCTTGCAAGGGCAAGAGACCCAGTACTTC.

The rearrangement links TRBV30 to TRBJ2-3, with D perhaps matching TRBD1 or TRBD2 (5 bases each). V was shortened by 4 bases and J by 2 bases, with 10 bases between the two germline ends. In germline, CDR1 is GTSNPN, CDR2 SVGIG (reference sequence). There are 13 residues in the CDR3. For the CDR3, the DNA is TGTGCCTGGACTTGGGACCTCACAGATACGCAGTATTTT. Translating it yields CAWTWDLTDTQYF.

This clone was counted between two and nine times. This sequence joins TRBV5-4 and TRBJ1-1; possibly TRBD1 for D (5 bases). The CDR3 runs 15 residues. The germline V gene encodes CDR1 SGHNT and CDR2 YYREEE (reference sequence). Trimming left V 4 bases short and J 0 bases short, with 13 bases between. CDR3 sequence reads: CASSIRQTLNTEAFF. The CDR3 nucleotides read TGTGCCAGCAGCATAAGACAGACTTTGAACACTGAAGCTTTCTTT.

CDR3 sequence: CASSQPGNTGELFF. In nucleotides, the CDR3 is TGCGCCAGCAGCCAACCAGGGAACACCGGGGAGCTGTTTTTT. The J gene is TRBJ2-2, the V gene TRBV4-1, with D uncertain. This CDR3 comprises 14 residues. Germline V CDR1 and CDR2: MGHRA, YSYEKL. The V end lost 2 bases, the J end lost 1 base, and 5 bases lay between the germline ends.

This rearrangement joins TRBV6-1 to TRBJ1-5; a possible D gene is TRBD1 (5 bases). V shed 3 bases and J shed 4 bases, with 10 bases lying between them. The CDR3 covers 14 residues. Germline CDR1 is MNHNS and CDR2 is SASEGT. The CDR3 reads CASSEGRFNQPQHF. The CDR3 coding sequence is TGTGCCAGCAGTGAGGGACGTTTTAATCAGCCCCAGCATTTT.

The genes are TRBV2 and TRBJ2-2; D may match TRBD1 or TRBD2 (5 bases each). V was clipped by 3 bases and J by 7 bases, with 12 bases between them. Germline V lookup: CDR1 SNHLY, CDR2 FYNNEI. This CDR3 region has 14 residues. The CDR3: CASSDTEGNGELFF. As DNA, the CDR3 is TGTGCCAGCAGTGATACCGAGGGGAACGGGGAGCTGTTTTTT.

About this clone: Within the sample, other DNA sequences also encode this same CDR3. The chain uses TRBV5-6 and TRBJ1-1, with 7 positions matching TRBD1. Trimming at V came to 1 base and at J to 5 bases, leaving 8 bases not matched to a gene. Germline values: CDR1 SGHDT, CDR2 YYEEEE. The CDR3 is 15 residues long. The CDR3 here is CASSLRRGLGTEAFF. Here the CDR3 DNA reads TGTGCCAGCAGCTTGAGGAGGGGGCTGGGGACTGAAGCTTTCTTT.

On this clone: In this CDR3 the conserved last residue, phenylalanine or tryptophan, is missing, so a read error is likely. The DNA is omitted, as the CDR3 cannot be located on it reliably, and the CDR3 follows TCRdb's listing. The V gene is TRBV30, the J gene TRBJ1-4. Germline CDR1 reads GTSNPN; CDR2 reads SVGIG (reference sequence). 10 amino acids form the CDR3, both terminal residues included. The chain's CDR3 is CAWSVHDRVD.

V gene TRBV5-4 combines with J gene TRBJ1-2; D may be TRBD1 (6 bases). V was shortened by 0 bases and J by 0 bases, with 9 bases between the two germline ends. CDR1 SGHNT and CDR2 YYREEE come from the germline V gene (reference sequence). This CDR3 has 15 amino acids. CDR3 nucleotide sequence: TGTGCCAGCAGCTTGGCCAGGGGAGCTAACTATGGCTACACCTTC. It is translated as CASSLARGANYGYTF.

The CDR3 nucleotides read TGTGCCAGCAGCAAAGTAAGCAGAATCATGAACACTGAAGCTTTCTTT. Protein product: CASSKVSRIMNTEAFF. The chain has TRBV21-1 and TRBJ1-1. TRBV21-1 counts as a pseudogene. The CDR3 totals 16 residues.

This chain connects TRBV19 to TRBJ2-1, with 11 bases lining up with TRBD2. Germline V gene lookup returns CDR1 LNHDA and CDR2 SQIVND (reference sequence). The CDR3 has 15 amino acids. V lost 6 bases to trimming and J lost 7 bases; unmatched junction nucleotides: 8. This CDR3 is CASSSTSGNWNEQFF. In DNA, the CDR3 is TGTGCCAGTAGCTCGACTAGCGGGAATTGGAATGAGCAGTTCTTC.